The 25 T cell receptor beta chains presented below share a single source sample, sequenced in a study of blood T cell repertoires in COVID-19. Measured with immunoSEQ multiplex PCR; TCRdb has only the in-frame clones, and not every one. This table has about 210,000 clones, more than 75% appearing once. Source material: peripheral blood. The receptors derive from a woman aged 40 to 49 with acute or convalescent COVID-19.

This sequence joins TRBV21-1 and TRBJ1-5; the tabulated D call, TRBD1, remains unverified against the DNA. TRBV21-1 is deemed a pseudogene. The CDR3 loop spans 13 amino acids. CDR3 amino acids: CARKGQGIRPQHF. CDR3 in DNA: TGTGCCAGGAAGGGCCAGGGGATTAGGCCCCAGCATTTT.

The chain is built from TRBV6-6 and TRBJ2-3, with a tentative D call TRBD1 (6 bases). This CDR3 region has 17 residues. Germline CDR1 reads MNHNY; CDR2 reads SVGAGI (reference sequence). Trimming stripped 5 bases from V and 0 bases from J, with 18 bases between. The CDR3 region has the DNA TGTGCCAGCAGTCCAAAACTCTGGGGACAAAGCACAGATACGCAGTATTTT. Translation: CASSPKLWGQSTDTQYF.

Details on this clone: Other nucleotide sequences from this sample produce the same CDR3. V and J are TRBV29-1 and TRBJ2-7; 7 nucleotides align to TRBD2. The CDR3 has 11 amino acids. V lost 3 bases and J lost 4; bases outside the gene matches: 0. Germline CDR1 and CDR2: SQVTM and ANQGSEA. DNA for the CDR3: TGCAGCGTTGAGCGGGGGTACGAGCAGTACTTC. Protein: CSVERGYEQYF.

This chain uses TRBV7-2 with TRBJ2-1; maybe TRBD2 (6 bases). The CDR3 totals 15 residues. The germline V gene has CDR1 SGHTA and CDR2 FQGNSA. Trimming removed 6 bases at V and 2 bases at J, with 14 bases between. This chain's CDR3 is CASRGTGTPYNEQFF. For the CDR3, the DNA is TGTGCCAGCAGGGGTACCGGGACTCCCTACAATGAGCAGTTCTTC.

DNA for the CDR3: TGTGCCAGCAGCCAAGTTCACGTCGGCGGAAATTCACCCCTCCACTTT. Translated, it gives CASSQVHVGGNSPLHF. This rearrangement joins TRBV3-1 (or the pseudogene TRBV3-2) to TRBJ1-6; D call uncertain. The V end was cut by 1 base, the J end by 7 bases, with 14 bases between. Germline CDR1 reads LGHDT; CDR2 reads YNNKEL (reference sequence). The length of the CDR3 is 16 residues.

The rearrangement uses TRBV7-9 and TRBJ1-3; no firm D call. Germline CDR1 and CDR2: SEHNR and FQNEAQ (reference sequence). Trimming left V 6 bases short and J 0 bases short, with 9 bases between. This CDR3 is built from 14 residues. This CDR3 is CASSHDYSGNTIYF. In DNA, the CDR3 is TGTGCCAGCAGTCATGACTACTCTGGAAACACCATATATTTT. The full variable domain, in which reference TRBV7-9 and TRBJ1-3 provide the parts outside the CDR3, is DTGVSQNPRHKITKRGQNVTFRCDPISEHNRLYWYRQTLGQGPEFLTYFQNEAQLEKSRLLSDRFSAERPKGSFSTLEIQRTEQGDSAMYLCASSHDYSGNTIYFGEGSWLTVV.

This chain connects TRBV18 to TRBJ1-1; no clear D. Germline lookup yields CDR1 KGHSH and CDR2 LQKENI. The CDR3 is made up of 16 amino acids. V was pared by 0 bases and J by 4 bases, with 15 bases between. CDR3 in amino acids: CASSPPGRVGSTEAFF. In nucleotides, the CDR3 is TGTGCCAGCTCACCACCGGGAAGGGTGGGGAGCACTGAAGCTTTCTTT. Full variable domain (missing parts from reference TRBV18 and TRBJ1-1): NAGVMQNPRHLVRRRGQEARLRCSPMKGHSHVYWYRQLPEEGLKFMVYLQKENIIDESGMPKERFSAEFPKEGPSILRIQQVVRGDSAAYFCASSPPGRVGSTEAFFGQGTRLTVV.

V is TRBV5-1 and J is TRBJ1-4; tentative D call: TRBD1 (6 bases). The CDR3 runs 14 residues. Germline V gives CDR1 SGHRS, CDR2 YFSETQ. Trimming stripped 3 bases from V and 8 bases from J, with 14 bases between. The chain's CDR3 is CASSWGRGGEKLFF. In DNA form, the CDR3 reads TGCGCCAGCAGCTGGGGCAGGGGAGGGGAAAAACTGTTTTTT.

V is TRBV3-1 (or the pseudogene TRBV3-2) and J is TRBJ2-3; 9 bases map to TRBD1. Germline CDR1 and CDR2: LGHDT and YNNKEL (reference sequence). Trimming cost V 3 bases and J 9 bases; bases outside gene matches: 7. The CDR3 consists of 14 residues. CDR3: CASSHLKQGATQYF. CDR3 DNA: TGTGCCAGCAGCCACCTTAAACAGGGGGCGACGCAGTATTTT.

The V call is TRBV3-1 (or the pseudogene TRBV3-2), the J call TRBJ2-3; a weak D match, TRBD1 (6 bases). V was shortened by 3 bases and J by 4 bases, with 14 bases between the two germline ends. This CDR3 spans 15 amino acids. Germline lookup yields CDR1 LGHDT and CDR2 YNNKEL (reference sequence). In DNA form, the CDR3 reads TGTGCCAGCAGCCAGGGGGCAGGGGCCGCAGATACGCAGTATTTT. This translates into CASSQGAGAADTQYF.

V and J are TRBV19 and TRBJ2-1, with a tentative D call TRBD2 (5 bases). V shed 5 bases and J shed 6 bases, with 11 bases lying between them. The CDR3 consists of 13 residues. The germline CDR1 and CDR2 sequences are LNHDA and SQIVND (reference sequence). CDR3: CASSVREFNEQFF. As DNA, the CDR3 is TGTGCCAGTAGTGTGAGGGAATTCAATGAGCAGTTCTTC.

This sequence joins TRBV2 and TRBJ2-7; weak D call: TRBD2 (6 bases). Germline CDR1 reads SNHLY; CDR2 reads FYNNEI. The V gene lost 8 bases and the J gene lost 6 bases, with 8 bases spanning the gap. This CDR3 has 10 amino acids. DNA for the CDR3: TGTGCCAGCGCGGGGCGCGAGCAGTACTTC. Translated: CASAGREQYF. Based on the CDR3 plus reference TRBV2 and TRBJ2-7, the full variable domain is EPEVTQTPSHQVTQMGQEVILRCVPISNHLYFYWYRQILGQKVEFLVSFYNNEISEKSEIFDDQFSVERPDGSNFTLKIRSTKLEDSAMYFCASAGREQYFGPGTRLTVT.

V and J are TRBV19 and TRBJ1-4; D is ambiguous. CDR3 length: 16 residues. Trimming pared 7 bases from V and 2 bases from J, leaving 17 bases between. Germline CDR1 reads LNHDA; CDR2 reads SQIVND (reference sequence). DNA for the CDR3: TGTGCCAGTAAAGTTAGAGGGAGAGCGACTAATGAAAAACTGTTTTTT. It specifies CASKVRGRATNEKLFF.

Concerning this clone itself: Other DNA sequences from this sample encode an identical CDR3 as well. The J gene is TRBJ1-2, the V gene TRBV5-5; no clear D. This CDR3 comprises 15 residues. The germline V gene encodes CDR1 SGHKS and CDR2 YYEKEE (reference sequence). The ends were cut back, 4 bases at V and 3 bases at J, with 16 bases in the middle. The CDR3 loop is CASSPRWGVDYGYTF. As DNA, the CDR3 is TGTGCCAGCAGCCCTCGGTGGGGAGTTGACTATGGCTACACCTTC. Full variable domain (remainder filled in from reference TRBV5-5 and TRBJ1-2): DAGVTQSPTHLIKTRGQQVTLRCSPISGHKSVSWYQQVLGQGPQFIFQYYEKEERGRGNFPDRFSARQFPNYSSELNVNALLLGDSALYLCASSPRWGVDYGYTFGSGTRLTVV.

The chain is built from TRBV10-1 and TRBJ2-1; 8 nucleotides align to TRBD2. This CDR3 has 15 residues. V shed 4 bases and J 2 bases; nucleotides not matched to a gene: 4. Germline V gene sequence: CDR1 WNHNN, CDR2 SYGVQD (reference sequence). This chain's CDR3 is CASSGSGGPYNEQFF. The CDR3 nucleotides are TGCGCCAGCAGTGGCAGCGGGGGACCCTACAATGAGCAGTTCTTC.

V gene TRBV11-2 combines with J gene TRBJ2-7; D uncertain. The CDR3 runs 13 residues. Germline-derived CDR1 and CDR2 are SGHAT and FQNNGV. Trimming cost V 3 bases and J 3 bases, with 9 bases left between them. The CDR3 DNA follows: TGTGCCAGCAGCTTCTCGCCAGGCTACGAGCAGTACTTC. This gives the protein CASSFSPGYEQYF.

The rearrangement links TRBV11-3 to TRBJ2-2, with 7 bases lining up with TRBD1. The CDR3 has 15 residues. V lost 5 bases to trimming and J lost 3 bases; unmatched junction nucleotides: 6. Germline V lookup: CDR1 SGHNT, CDR2 YENEEA. CDR3 sequence: CASSPRDSYTGELFF. Written as DNA, the CDR3 is TGTGCCAGCAGCCCCCGGGACAGTTACACCGGGGAGCTGTTTTTT.

The chain links TRBV5-6 to TRBJ1-3; unclear D gene. Germline lookup yields CDR1 SGHDT and CDR2 YYEEEE. This CDR3 spans 14 amino acids. With 1 base removed from V and 0 bases from J, the gap between germline ends came to 5 bases. CDR3 bases: TGTGCCAGCAGCTTGCAGATCTCTGGAAACACCATATATTTT. Protein: CASSLQISGNTIYF. Together with reference TRBV5-6 and TRBJ1-3, the CDR3 gives the full variable domain: DAGVTQSPTHLIKTRGQQVTLRCSPKSGHDTVSWYQQALGQGPQFIFQYYEEEERQRGNFPDRFSGHQFPNYSSELNVNALLLGDSALYLCASSLQISGNTIYFGEGSWLTVV.

Details on this clone: Mismatch with germline at one junction end may stem from a read error. The chain is built from TRBV7-2 and TRBJ1-1; 7 bases align to TRBD1. Germline lookup yields CDR1 SGHTA and CDR2 FQGNSA. This CDR3 comprises 13 residues. The CDR3 DNA is TGTGCCAGCAGTTTAGACAGGGCCACTGAAGCTTTCTTT. Translated, it gives CASSLDRATEAFF.

This clone was counted only a few times. The V and J genes are TRBV19 and TRBJ1-6; weak D call: TRBD1 (5 bases). The V gene's germline CDR1 is LNHDA and CDR2 SQIVND (reference sequence). Deletions cut 7 bases from V and 13 bases from J, with 17 bases between. The CDR3 has 13 amino acids. The CDR3 bases are TGTGCCAGTAAAGGAGGGGACGCCAAGCCCCTCCACTTT. This translates into CASKGGDAKPLHF.

V gene TRBV24-1 combines with J gene TRBJ2-1, with 12 positions matching TRBD1. CDR3 length: 16 amino acids. In germline, CDR1 is KGHDR, CDR2 SFDVKD. Trimming cost V 5 bases and J 7 bases; bases outside gene matches: 8. CDR3 amino acids: CATSVPPGQGANEQFF. CDR3 coding DNA: TGTGCCACCAGTGTCCCCCCGGGACAGGGGGCGAATGAGCAGTTCTTC.

The J gene is TRBJ2-1, the V gene TRBV3-1 (or the pseudogene TRBV3-2); 8 positions agree with TRBD2. This CDR3 contains 17 residues. V dropped 4 bases and J dropped 7; count of bases not matched to a gene: 15. Germline CDR1 and CDR2: LGHDT and YNNKEL (reference sequence). The CDR3 protein is CASSPRGAGEWRNEQFF. The CDR3 DNA is TGTGCCAGCAGCCCCCGGGGAGCGGGAGAGTGGAGGAATGAGCAGTTCTTC.

V is TRBV6-5 and J is TRBJ1-3; perhaps TRBD1 as D (5 bases). The ends were cut back, 6 bases at V and 10 bases at J, with 10 bases in the middle. The CDR3 extends over 11 amino acids. Germline assignment: CDR1 MNHEY and CDR2 SVGAGI. CDR3 nucleotides: TGTGCCAGCAGCTCAGGGTCTACCATATATTTT. Protein: CASSSGSTIYF.

V usage is TRBV30 and J usage is TRBJ2-3, with 11 nucleotides matching TRBD2. V lost 4 bases to trimming and J lost 4 bases; unmatched junction nucleotides: 7. Germline V gives CDR1 GTSNPN, CDR2 SVGIG (reference sequence). The CDR3 runs to 15 residues. The CDR3 reads CAWTSLAGEADTQYF. The CDR3 DNA reads as TGTGCCTGGACTTCACTAGCGGGAGAGGCAGATACGCAGTATTTT.

The CDR3 sequence: CSASTTGKETQYF. DNA for the CDR3: TGCAGTGCTAGTACAACAGGGAAGGAGACCCAGTACTTC. The rearrangement links TRBV20-1 to TRBJ2-5, with a weak D call TRBD1 (6 bases). The CDR3 runs 13 residues. The germline V gene encodes CDR1 DFQATT and CDR2 SNEGSKA (reference sequence). Trimming removed 3 bases from V and 5 bases from J, with 13 bases in between.